Only one count was recorded for the clone carrying this T cell receptor beta chain. No antigen is known for it. This entry belongs to a study of Ad26.COV2.S vaccination and SARS-CoV-2 variants. Whole-study findings and limits: After vaccination, reports described spike-specific CD8+ and CD4+ T cell responses as showing substantial breadth.

Germline V gene sequence: CDR1 MNHEY, CDR2 SVGEGT. Trimming removed 0 bases from V and 8 bases from J, with 22 bases in between. The CDR3 covers 17 residues. This table comes from immunoSEQ multiplex PCR, and its TCRdb copy is limited to in-frame clones, with some not included. Here the sample spans a few hundred thousand clones, roughly nine tenths being singletons. Indicated treatment: over 15 received Ad26.COV2.S at low or high dose, single or two shots; about five received placebo; per-sample allocation not given. The samples were gathered on day 63 after the first injection of vaccine or placebo.

The rearrangement uses TRBV6-2 or TRBV6-3 and TRBJ1-1; D gene unclear. Sample: peripheral blood, taken in a trial of Ad26.COV2.S vaccine versus placebo. The TCR comes from a person aged 18-65 years who received the Ad26.COV2.S COVID-19 vaccine or a placebo. The chain's CDR3 is CASSYSIGVHRRIEAFF. The CDR3, as DNA: TGTGCCAGCAGTTACTCGATCGGGGTGCACCGACGCATAGAAGCTTTCTTT.